Here is one T cell receptor beta chain with its context. Its specificity is not known. The sample is drawn from a study of cytotoxic CD8 clonotypes in ibrutinib-treated CLL. About the study: Patient counts were around 12 relapsed/refractory, around 15 treatment-naive and about 18 IGHV unmutated. Study-level findings and limits: The study found clonality rose at ibrutinib response, then fell toward baseline at progression. While tracking circulating CD8+ T-cell counts, baseline clonality exceeded that of age-matched healthy donors.

T cells were sequenced at a targeted depth of 1 in 200,000 to 1 in 1 million. The repertoire was sequenced with immunoSEQ multiplex PCR; TCRdb's copy has only in-frame clones and lacks some. The table lists around 91,000 clones, about 86% of them singletons. Specimen: PBMCs, collected before ibrutinib treatment. The TCR originated in a human donor with chronic lymphocytic leukemia.

The CDR3 DNA follows: TGTGCCAGTAGTGTAACGAAGACAGGGCAGGAGACCCAGTACTTC. Translation gives CASSVTKTGQETQYF. J is TRBJ2-5 and V is TRBV19, with 7 bases identical to TRBD1. This CDR3 spans 15 amino acids. Germline CDR1 is LNHDA and CDR2 is SQIVND (reference sequence). V shed 5 bases, J shed 5 bases, and the junction held 11 bases outside the gene matches.